The next 13 T cell receptor beta chains were all read from a single sample in a study of blood T cell repertoires in COVID-19. Libraries were prepared by immunoSEQ multiplex PCR; TCRdb keeps only in-frame clonotypes and omits some of them. This table holds 25,000 to 35,000 clones, 75% to 90% found once. The material sequenced was peripheral blood. These receptors were obtained from a human donor in a cohort sampled during active COVID-19.

This chain connects TRBV6-5 to TRBJ2-7; no firm D call. The CDR3 is 15 amino acids. In germline, CDR1 is MNHEY, CDR2 SVGAGI. V was pared by 9 bases and J by 0 bases, with 18 bases between. The chain's CDR3 is CARSPKRLYSYEQYF. The CDR3 DNA follows: TGTGCCAGATCGCCCAAGAGACTTTACTCCTACGAGCAGTACTTC.

The chain recombines TRBV6-2 or TRBV6-3 with TRBJ1-4, with 10 bases that match TRBD1. The CDR3 runs 14 residues. V shed 5 bases, J shed 6 bases, and the junction held 3 bases outside the gene matches. The germline CDR1 and CDR2 sequences are MNHEY and SVGEGT. The CDR3 nucleotides are TGTGCCAGCAGTAGGACAGGGGGTCATGAAAAACTGTTTTTT. Translation: CASSRTGGHEKLFF.

The genes are TRBV15 and TRBJ1-5, with 8 bases matching TRBD1. The CDR3 totals 19 residues. Trimming took 0 bases from V and 0 from J; bases not matched to a gene: 10. Germline V gene lookup returns CDR1 LNHNV and CDR2 YYDKDF (reference sequence). The CDR3 spells CATSRDSAPGQVSNQPQHF. CDR3 nucleotide sequence: TGTGCCACCAGCAGAGATTCTGCTCCGGGACAGGTTAGCAATCAGCCCCAGCATTTT.

The rearrangement uses TRBV27 and TRBJ2-7; D perhaps matches TRBD2 (6 bases). V lost 5 bases and J lost 3, with 11 bases in between. This CDR3 comprises 13 residues. From germline, CDR1 is MNHEY and CDR2 SMNVEV (reference sequence). The CDR3 region is CASSQGTFYEQYF. The CDR3, as DNA: TGTGCCAGCAGTCAAGGGACTTTCTACGAGCAGTACTTC.

The rearrangement links TRBV30 to TRBJ1-1; tentative D call: TRBD1 (6 bases). Germline assignment: CDR1 GTSNPN and CDR2 SVGIG (reference sequence). CDR3 size: 14 residues. Trimming shortened V by 0 bases and J by 2 bases, and 10 bases separated the two germline ends. The CDR3 bases are TGTGCCTGGAGTGTGTGGACAGAAAACACTGAAGCTTTCTTT. This codes for CAWSVWTENTEAFF.

The rearrangement uses TRBV30 and TRBJ2-2, with 9 nucleotides matching TRBD1. The CDR3 totals 14 residues. Per germline, CDR1 GTSNPN and CDR2 SVGIG (reference sequence). J was trimmed by 3 bases and V by 4 bases; bases with no gene match: 3. CDR3 sequence reads: CAWMGQGYTGELFF. The CDR3 DNA sequence: TGTGCCTGGATGGGACAGGGCTACACCGGGGAGCTGTTTTTT.

V is TRBV19 and J is TRBJ2-7; tentative D call: TRBD2 (6 bases). The germline V and J ends were trimmed by 3 bases and 3 bases, with 15 bases remaining between them. Germline V gives CDR1 LNHDA, CDR2 SQIVND (reference sequence). The CDR3 extends over 15 amino acids. CDR3: CASSIYGGIGYEQYF. CDR3 nucleotides: TGTGCCAGTAGTATCTATGGCGGGATAGGCTACGAGCAGTACTTC.

The V gene is TRBV11-1, the J gene TRBJ1-4; D is possibly TRBD1 (5 bases). This CDR3 is built from 14 residues. Germline assignment: CDR1 SGHAT and CDR2 FQDESV (reference sequence). Trimming pared 4 bases from V and 5 bases from J, leaving 11 bases between. The DNA of the CDR3 is TGTGCCAGCAGCTCGACAGCGCCCAATGAAAAACTGTTTTTT. This encodes CASSSTAPNEKLFF.

This clone was detected only a few times. The CDR3 DNA reads as TGTGCCGTAACATCCGGGACAGACAATGAGCAGTTCTTC. This codes for CAVTSGTDNEQFF. This sequence joins TRBV24-1 and TRBJ2-1; 7 bases are shared with TRBD1. Germline V gene lookup returns CDR1 KGHDR and CDR2 SFDVKD. V dropped 12 bases and J dropped 5; count of bases not matched to a gene: 9. CDR3 length equals 13 residues.

The chain uses TRBV18 and TRBJ1-2; no clear D. CDR3 length: 16 residues. Trimming pared 0 bases from V and 3 bases from J, leaving 14 bases between. CDR1 and CDR2 (germline): KGHSH, LQKENI. The CDR3 DNA reads as TGTGCCAGCTCACCACCGATTGAGGGAACTGACTATGGCTACACCTTC. This sequence encodes CASSPPIEGTDYGYTF. Together with reference TRBV18 and TRBJ1-2, the CDR3 gives the full variable domain: NAGVMQNPRHLVRRRGQEARLRCSPMKGHSHVYWYRQLPEEGLKFMVYLQKENIIDESGMPKERFSAEFPKEGPSILRIQQVVRGDSAAYFCASSPPIEGTDYGYTFGSGTRLTVV.

This chain links TRBV5-1 with TRBJ1-1; 11 bases agree with TRBD1. Per the germline V gene, CDR1 is SGHRS and CDR2 is YFSETQ. Losses at the gene ends were 4 bases for V and 5 bases for J; bases not matched to a gene: 7. There are 15 residues in the CDR3. This chain's CDR3 is CASSPGTGGRTEAFF. The CDR3 DNA follows: TGCGCCAGCAGCCCCGGGACAGGGGGAAGAACTGAAGCTTTCTTT.

The count of this clone is one. The chain has TRBV11-3 and TRBJ1-1, with 9 positions matching TRBD1. The CDR3 runs to 15 residues. The germline gives CDR1 SGHNT, CDR2 YENEEA. Trimming removed 5 bases from V and 4 bases from J; junction bases left unmatched: 8. The CDR3, as DNA: TGTGCCAGCAGCGCCAAACAGGGGGCTTCCACTGAAGCTTTCTTT. Its translation is CASSAKQGASTEAFF.

The chain employs TRBV5-1 and TRBJ1-4; a possible D gene is TRBD1 (5 bases). Germline assignment: CDR1 SGHRS and CDR2 YFSETQ. The length of the CDR3 is 16 residues. Trimming took off 4 bases at V and 0 bases at J, with 13 bases between the two ends. Here the CDR3 DNA reads TGCGCCAGCAGCCTTCCTACAGGTGCAACTAATGAAAAACTGTTTTTT. It is translated as CASSLPTGATNEKLFF.